This is a list of T cell receptor beta chains from one sample in a study of cytomegalovirus exposure and HLA in healthy donors. The table came from immunoSEQ multiplex PCR; TCRdb's copy has only in-frame clones and leaves some out. There are about 140,000 clones in the sample; around 59% occur only once, and around 2% lies in the top ten. Sequencing was performed on PBMCs. These receptors came from a male donor in good health and CMV-seronegative. The CDR3 runs from the conserved cysteine through the conserved F or W. The D gene is left open where the match is weak. A clone size is listed for some rows: how often the clone was seen (once, few, many), or a class if it is expanded.

J gene,V gene,clone size,D gene,CDR3 DNA,CDR3 protein
TRBJ2-1,TRBV30,.,.,TGTGCCTGGACACCTAGCTCCTACAATGAGCAGTTCTTC,CAWTPSSYNEQFF
TRBJ2-1,TRBV7-7,.,.,TGTGCTAGCAGCTTTGGGGGAGGCAATGAGCAGTTCTTC,CASSFGGGNEQFF
TRBJ1-1,TRBV5-1,.,.,TGCCCCAGCAGCTTGGCTGTGGGCAAGGTCACTGAAGCTTTCTTT,CPSSLAVGKVTEAFF
TRBJ2-1,TRBV15,.,TRBD2,TGTGCCACCGCGGCGGGGGGGAGCAATGAGCAGTTCTTC,CATAAGGSNEQFF
TRBJ1-1,TRBV30,.,.,TGTGCCTGGAGATGGAGCACTGAAGCTTTCTTT,CAWRWSTEAFF
TRBJ1-1,TRBV4-1,.,.,TGCGCCAGCAGCCAAGTACCGTTTCCCGGGATAGCTTTCTTT,CASSQVPFPGIAFF
TRBJ2-2,TRBV10-3,.,.,TGTGCCATCAGCCCGACAGAAACTAACACCGGGGAGCTGTTTTTT,CAISPTETNTGELFF
TRBJ2-6,TRBV7-9,once,TRBD2,TGTGCCAGCAGCATCCCGGGACTAGCGGGATCTGGGGCCAACGTCCTGACTTTC,CASSIPGLAGSGANVLTF
TRBJ2-7,TRBV28,.,TRBD1,TGTGCCAGCAGTGGGGGACAGTTCCCCTACGAGCAGTACTTC,CASSGGQFPYEQYF
TRBJ2-7,TRBV25-1,.,TRBD1,TGTGCCAGCAGTGGGCCCCCAGGGGGCTCAGGGGAGCAGTACTTC,CASSGPPGGSGEQYF
TRBJ2-7,TRBV2,.,TRBD1,TGTGCCAGCAGTGAGGGACAGGGGGCGCGTGAGCAGTACTTC,CASSEGQGAREQYF
TRBJ1-4,TRBV6-6,.,.,TGTGCCAGCAGCCCCAGGGACATGCGGGAAAAACTGTTTTTT,CASSPRDMREKLFF
TRBJ2-3,TRBV7-9,.,.,TGTTCCAGCAGCTCGAACAGGGTTTTGAGCACAGATACGCAGTATTTT,CSSSSNRVLSTDTQYF
TRBJ2-4,TRBV15,.,.,TGTGCCACCAGCAGAGATCTGTCGGCGGACATTCAGTACTTC,CATSRDLSADIQYF
TRBJ2-5,TRBV28,few,.,TGTGCCAGCAGTCCAGACAGGGACTCTTACCAAGAGACCCAGTACTTC,CASSPDRDSYQETQYF
TRBJ2-3,TRBV9,.,TRBD2,TGTGCCAGCAGCGTAACGGGAGCGGGGGGGCCCTCAGATACGCAGTATTTT,CASSVTGAGGPSDTQYF
TRBJ1-1,TRBV5-4,.,.,TGTGCCAGCAGCTTGGGGGGGCCGAACACTGAAGCTTTCTTT,CASSLGGPNTEAFF
TRBJ2-1,TRBV27,.,TRBD1,TGTGCCAGCAGTTTAGGGACAGACTACAATGAGCAGTTCTTC,CASSLGTDYNEQFF
TRBJ2-5,TRBV7-7,.,TRBD2,TGTGCTAGCAGCCCTGGACTAGCGGGGGGCGGGGGAGAGACCCAGTACTTC,CASSPGLAGGGGETQYF
TRBJ2-2,TRBV4-2,.,.,TGTGCCAGTTGCCGGGACTTCGCCGGGGAGCTGTTTTTT,CASCRDFAGELFF
TRBJ2-3,TRBV4-1,.,TRBD1,TGCGCCAGCAACCAAGAGGACAGGGGGATCGCAGATACGCAGTATTTT,CASNQEDRGIADTQYF
TRBJ2-3,TRBV27,few,.,TGTGCCAGCAGTTTAAGTTTATCGACGGGACTCCGAGATACGCAGTATTTT,CASSLSLSTGLRDTQYF
TRBJ1-2,TRBV5-1,few,.,TGCGCCAGCAGCTTGGTGTCAGGGACAAGCTACACCTTC,CASSLVSGTSYTF
TRBJ2-7,TRBV2,.,TRBD1,TGTGCGAGCGACAGGGGGTTGAGGAGCTCCTACGAGCAGTACTTC,CASDRGLRSSYEQYF